The clone carrying this TCR beta chain was counted many times. RNA transcripts gave rise to amplified TCR beta CDR3 regions. Researchers ran a first-round RT-PCR on the TCR CDR3 using the HTBI primer set. TCRdb fed the multiplex PCR reads into MiXCR, producing one record per CDR3 protein. The data hold around 450,000 distinct CDR3 sequences, with 15% to 19% observed a single time. This sample was included in a study of T cells in Graves' hyperthyroidism and ophthalmopathy. The study excluded patients with uncontrolled infection, other autoimmune disease, pregnancy or lactation. This TCR was sampled from a woman aged 18-29 years with Graves' hyperthyroidism. Sequencing was carried out using blood.

In DNA, the CDR3 is TGCAGTGCTCGGACCTCGAATGAGCAGTTCTTC. Amino acid sequence: CSARTSNEQFF. The chain has TRBV20-1 and TRBJ2-1; D call uncertain. Trimming stripped 5 bases from V and 7 bases from J, with 9 bases between. This CDR3 has 11 amino acids. Germline CDR1 reads DFQATT; CDR2 reads SNEGSKA (reference sequence).